The present T cell receptor (beta chain) was sequenced within a study of long-term antiretroviral therapy in people with HIV. Version v3.0 of the immunoSEQ assay was performed at survey level. Clones were sequenced by immunoSEQ multiplex PCR, and TCRdb holds only the in-frame ones, with some missing. This sample yields 20,000 to 25,000 clones, of which around four fifths are seen a single time; approximately 10% belongs to the top ten. Trimming at V came to 3 bases and at J to 4 bases, leaving 10 bases not matched to a gene. The CDR3 is 17 residues long. CDR1 is MGHRA and CDR2 is YSYEKL in the germline V gene.

The TCR was taken from a woman aged 40 to 50 with HIV. The sample here was unsorted PBMCs, taken 1.1 years before starting antiretroviral therapy. J is TRBJ2-5 and V is TRBV4-1; 11 bases agree with TRBD2. CDR3 sequence (DNA): TGCGCCAGCAGCCAGGTAGCGGGAGGGTTGATGGCAGAGACCCAGTACTTC. This gives the protein CASSQVAGGLMAETQYF.